This T cell receptor beta chain is from a study of breast tumors, draining lymph nodes, adjacent tissues. Study conclusions and caveats: Tumor repertoires ranked between lymph nodes and nontumor tissue in diversity, with V and J gene preferences. Tumor T cell lymph node origin was a supported hypothesis, not proven.

The CDR3 totals 13 residues. Trimming took off 4 bases at V and 0 bases at J, with 6 bases between the two ends. CDR1 is LNHNV, CDR2 YYDKDF, per germline (reference sequence). For this clonotype: Its antigen is not known.

TCRdb fed the multiplex PCR reads into MiXCR, producing one record per CDR3 protein. The sample holds approximately 12,000 distinct CDR3 sequences, 45% to 55% seen once. Sequencing was done on a sample of tumor-adjacent breast tissue. The receptor comes from a female donor with breast cancer. Some clones in this sample may be carry-over from other donors' samples. This chain connects TRBV15 to TRBJ1-2; D not resolved. CDR3 in amino acids: CATSTRANYGYTF. Here the CDR3 DNA reads TGTGCCACCAGCACCAGAGCTAACTATGGCTACACCTTC.